This T cell receptor (beta chain) comes out of a study of monozygotic twins with cystic fibrosis. Study-wide points: Median Simpson clonality of 0.0095 suggested naive T cells predominated. V usage most resembled the co-twin in 13 of 16 pairs. Nucleotide-identical clonotype sharing was significantly higher within monozygotic CF twin pairs than between unrelated CF individuals.

Germline V gene lookup returns CDR1 MNHEY and CDR2 SMNVEV (reference sequence). This CDR3 has 12 amino acids. On this clone: Its antigen is undetermined. The germline gene is not matched at one end of the junction; a read error may be the cause.

TCRdb's copy holds only in-frame clones and misses some; the assay was immunoSEQ multiplex PCR. Of some 32,000 clones listed, 92% are singletons. The sample was blood. The receptor was derived from a girl aged 2 to 9 with cystic fibrosis. The V call is TRBV27, the J call TRBJ2-1, with D tentatively TRBD1 or TRBD2 (5 bases each). This chain's CDR3 is CASSRTKGARVF. CDR3 nucleotide sequence: TGTGCCAGCAGCCGAACGAAGGGAGCCAGGGTCTTC.